This entry lists 28 T cell receptor beta chains sequenced from one sample in a study of PD-1 blockade in classical Hodgkin lymphoma. As to time point: cycle 4 day 1 (C4D1), after more than 5 weeks of nivolumab. Every one of the patients relapsed after autologous stem cell transplantation (brentuximab vedotin exposure was variable). This table comes from immunoSEQ multiplex PCR, and its TCRdb copy is limited to in-frame clones, with some not included. The sample holds around 46,000 clones, roughly 90% seen once. The material was peripheral blood mononuclear cells (PBMCs), obtained before the fourth cycle of nivolumab. The receptors come from a human donor with classical Hodgkin lymphoma.

The chain uses TRBV5-4 and TRBJ2-3; tentatively, D is TRBD1 or TRBD2 (5 bases each). The CDR3 length is 14 residues. Germline V gives CDR1 SGHNT, CDR2 YYREEE (reference sequence). With 2 bases removed from V and 6 bases from J, the gap between germline ends came to 13 bases. CDR3 bases: TGTGCCAGCAGCTTACTGGGGACGATGGATACGCAGTATTTT. Translated: CASSLLGTMDTQYF.

This clone was counted once. V usage is TRBV6-5 and J usage is TRBJ2-4; possible D gene TRBD1, 6 bases. Between the trimmed V and J ends, which lost 0 bases and 5 bases, there was a span of 8 bases. From germline, CDR1 is MNHEY and CDR2 SVGAGI. The CDR3 contains 14 residues. DNA for the CDR3: TGTGCCAGCAGTTACTCGAGACAGGAAAACATTCAGTACTTC. It is translated as CASSYSRQENIQYF.

The chain couples TRBV4-1 to TRBJ2-3, with D unresolved. Germline V gene lookup returns CDR1 MGHRA and CDR2 YSYEKL. The CDR3 extends over 14 amino acids. V dropped 2 bases and J dropped 4 bases, with 10 bases sitting between them. This CDR3 is CASSQTVAADTQYF. DNA for the CDR3: TGCGCCAGCAGCCAAACAGTGGCAGCAGATACGCAGTATTTT.

The V gene is TRBV18, the J gene TRBJ1-1; no clear D. The V gene lost 4 bases and the J gene lost 5 bases, with 17 bases spanning the gap. The CDR3 runs 15 residues. Germline CDR1 KGHSH, CDR2 LQKENI. CDR3 sequence (DNA): TGTGCCAGCTCACAGCGGATCTCTTCTGAAACTGAAGCTTTCTTT. Translating gives CASSQRISSETEAFF.

The rearrangement joins TRBV28 to TRBJ2-7; maybe TRBD1 (6 bases). Germline CDR1 and CDR2: MDHEN and SYDVKM. Trimming left V 0 bases short and J 5 bases short, with 11 bases between. This CDR3 contains 14 residues. CDR3 loop: CASSLWQGLNEQYF. As DNA, the CDR3 is TGTGCCAGCAGTTTATGGCAGGGGTTAAACGAGCAGTACTTC.

The chain recombines TRBV18 with TRBJ2-1; D might be TRBD2 (6 bases). There are 14 residues in the CDR3. The germline V and J ends were trimmed by 8 bases and 9 bases, with 20 bases remaining between them. Per the germline V gene, CDR1 is KGHSH and CDR2 is LQKENI. CDR3 in amino acids: CASTVLSGVGEQFF. The CDR3 nucleotides are TGTGCCAGCACCGTCTTGTCGGGAGTGGGTGAGCAGTTCTTC.

The sample holds one count of this clone. This rearrangement joins TRBV27 to TRBJ2-1; 7 bases map to TRBD2. Germline V lookup: CDR1 MNHEY, CDR2 SMNVEV (reference sequence). The CDR3 sequence is 16 residues long. V gave up 5 bases and J gave up 5 bases; unmatched junction bases: 12. As DNA, the CDR3 is TGTGCCAGCAGTCTACAAATCGGGCTAGCGGACAATGAGCAGTTCTTC. This encodes CASSLQIGLADNEQFF.

The genes are TRBV6-6 and TRBJ2-3, with 8 bases matching TRBD2. The CDR3 extends over 14 amino acids. Germline V gives CDR1 MNHNY, CDR2 SVGAGI (reference sequence). The V gene end was trimmed by 7 bases and the J gene end by 1 base; junction bases not matched to a gene: 4. The CDR3 DNA is TGTGCCAGCAAAGTGACTAGCGGCACAGATACGCAGTATTTT. Its translation: CASKVTSGTDTQYF.

Notes on this clone: A junction end diverges from the germline sequence, so it may reflect a read error. The chain uses TRBV7-9 and TRBJ1-2, with unresolved D. There are 15 residues in the CDR3. From germline, CDR1 is SEHNR and CDR2 FQNEAQ (reference sequence). CDR3 loop: CASSLAGIANSGYTF. The CDR3 bases are TGTGCCAGCAGCTTAGCGGGGATAGCCAACTCTGGCTACACCTTC.

This clone was seen more than once but under ten times. The V and J genes are TRBV10-2 and TRBJ2-2; TRBD1 is a possible D gene (6 bases). V was cut by 6 bases and J by 3 bases, with 11 bases left in between. Germline V lookup: CDR1 WSHSY, CDR2 SAAADI. This CDR3 is 14 amino acids long. The CDR3 DNA follows: TGCGCCAGCAGCTTGGACAGATACACCGGGGAGCTGTTTTTT. Translated: CASSLDRYTGELFF.

The rearrangement links TRBV7-6 to TRBJ2-1; 10 positions agree with TRBD1. Germline V lookup: CDR1 SGHVS, CDR2 FNYEAQ. This CDR3 contains 17 residues. V lost 4 bases and J lost 6; bases outside the gene matches: 12. The CDR3 DNA is TGTGCCAGCAGCTCAGGGGTATACAGGACAGGGGGCAATGAGCAGTTCTTC. Translating it yields CASSSGVYRTGGNEQFF. The entire variable domain, with the rest obtained from reference TRBV7-6 and TRBJ2-1, is as follows: GAGVSQSPRYKVTKRGQDVALRCDPISGHVSLYWYRQALGQGPEFLTYFNYEAQQDKSGLPNDRFSAERPEGSISTLTIQRTEQRDSAMYRCASSSGVYRTGGNEQFFGPGTRLTVL.

The chain joins TRBV28 to TRBJ1-5; possible D gene TRBD1, 5 bases. V was cut by 2 bases and J by 3 bases, with 11 bases left in between. The germline gives CDR1 MDHEN, CDR2 SYDVKM. The CDR3 sequence is 15 residues long. The CDR3 bases are TGTGCCAGCAGTTTAGGGACTTCCAACAATCAGCCCCAGCATTTT. Its protein is CASSLGTSNNQPQHF.

The rearrangement joins TRBV18 to TRBJ2-7, with D possibly TRBD1 on 5 matching bases. This CDR3 has 13 residues. Trimming cost V 4 bases and J 3 bases, with 10 bases left between them. Germline V CDR1 and CDR2: KGHSH, LQKENI. CDR3 protein: CASSLGHRYEQYF. The CDR3 nucleotides are TGTGCCAGCTCACTCGGACACCGCTACGAGCAGTACTTC.

The gene calls are TRBV7-9 and TRBJ1-5; D call uncertain. CDR3 length: 15 residues. V dropped 5 bases and J dropped 5 bases, with 16 bases sitting between them. CDR1 is SEHNR, CDR2 FQNEAQ, per germline (reference sequence). The CDR3 nucleotides read TGTGCCAGCAGCCACCCCCCGCCAGCAGATCAGCCCCAGCATTTT. It specifies CASSHPPPADQPQHF. Complete variable domain (other parts from reference TRBV7-9 and TRBJ1-5): DTGVSQNPRHKITKRGQNVTFRCDPISEHNRLYWYRQTLGQGPEFLTYFQNEAQLEKSRLLSDRFSAERPKGSFSTLEIQRTEQGDSAMYLCASSHPPPADQPQHFGDGTRLSIL.

This clone appeared a single time. This sequence joins TRBV9 and TRBJ2-3, with D uncertain. V dropped 0 bases and J dropped 1 base, with 6 bases sitting between them. CDR1 is SGDLS, CDR2 YYNGEE, per germline. The CDR3 contains 14 residues. The CDR3 DNA is TGTGCCAGCAGCGTAGTGGTGGGCACAGATACGCAGTATTTT. It yields the protein CASSVVVGTDTQYF.

This chain uses TRBV5-1 with TRBJ1-1; 9 bases line up with TRBD1. V shed 4 bases and J 6 bases; nucleotides not matched to a gene: 10. Germline V gene lookup returns CDR1 SGHRS and CDR2 YFSETQ. The CDR3 runs 15 residues. DNA for the CDR3: TGCGCCAGCAGCCCCCGGGACAGGGCGAAGGCTGAAGCTTTCTTT. Amino acid sequence: CASSPRDRAKAEAFF. The full variable domain, completed using reference TRBV5-1 and TRBJ1-1, is KAGVTQTPRYLIKTRGQQVTLSCSPISGHRSVSWYQQTPGQGLQFLFEYFSETQRNKGNFPGRFSGRQFSNSRSEMNVSTLELGDSALYLCASSPRDRAKAEAFFGQGTRLTVV.

The table lists this clone with a count of one. The V call is TRBV11-1, the J call TRBJ1-5; D is uncertain. This CDR3 is 13 amino acids long. Germline V CDR1 and CDR2: SGHAT, FQDESV (reference sequence). Trimming stripped 8 bases from V and 5 bases from J, with 13 bases between. The CDR3 region has the DNA TGTGCCAGCGGCATTGGGAGGGATCAGCCCCAGCATTTT. It translates to CASGIGRDQPQHF.

The chain uses TRBV2 and TRBJ2-7; TRBD2 might be the D (5 bases). This CDR3 is built from 17 residues. The V gene lost 0 bases and the J gene lost 0 bases, with 15 bases spanning the gap. Germline-derived CDR1 and CDR2 are SNHLY and FYNNEI. This CDR3 is CASSEALRGPSSYEQYF. The CDR3 region has the DNA TGTGCCAGCAGTGAAGCGCTTCGGGGTCCTAGCTCCTACGAGCAGTACTTC. The whole variable domain, remainder taken from reference TRBV2 and TRBJ2-7, is EPEVTQTPSHQVTQMGQEVILRCVPISNHLYFYWYRQILGQKVEFLVSFYNNEISEKSEIFDDQFSVERPDGSNFTLKIRSTKLEDSAMYFCASSEALRGPSSYEQYFGPGTRLTVT.

The genes are TRBV19 and TRBJ1-2; tentatively, D is TRBD1 (5 bases). Looked up from germline, CDR1 is LNHDA and CDR2 is SQIVND (reference sequence). Trimming removed 9 bases from V and 5 bases from J, with 22 bases in between. This CDR3 contains 15 residues. DNA for the CDR3: TGTGCCAGCCATCCTTCCTGGGGGGGAATATATGGCTACACCTTC. Translating it yields CASHPSWGGIYGYTF.

The chain is built from TRBV5-1 and TRBJ2-1; 10 bases map to TRBD2. CDR1 SGHRS and CDR2 YFSETQ come from the germline V gene. The CDR3 consists of 15 residues. V lost 0 bases to trimming and J lost 4 bases; unmatched junction nucleotides: 1. CDR3 in amino acids: CASSLGLAGYNEQFF. For the CDR3, the DNA is TGCGCCAGCAGCTTGGGACTAGCGGGTTACAATGAGCAGTTCTTC.

The gene calls are TRBV29-1 and TRBJ2-2, with TRBD2 matching over 12 bases. V was pared by 6 bases and J by 8 bases, with 10 bases of the junction left unmatched. In germline, CDR1 is SQVTM, CDR2 ANQGSEA. The CDR3 is made up of 15 amino acids. CDR3 DNA: TGCAGCGTCAGACTAGCGGGAGCCTCAAGAGGGGAGCTGTTTTTT. It encodes CSVRLAGASRGELFF.

The CDR3 here is CASSLYSYMNTEAFF. The CDR3 bases are TGTGCCAGCAGTTTATACAGTTACATGAACACTGAAGCTTTCTTT. V is TRBV27 and J is TRBJ1-1, with D uncertain. V lost 1 base, J lost 0 bases, and 9 bases lay in between. CDR1 is MNHEY, CDR2 SMNVEV, per germline (reference sequence). CDR3 size: 15 residues.

This clone has a handful of counts. This chain uses TRBV2 with TRBJ2-1, with a tentative D call TRBD2 (5 bases). Germline V CDR1 and CDR2: SNHLY, FYNNEI. V was shortened by 7 bases and J by 8 bases, with 15 bases between the two germline ends. This CDR3 region has 13 residues. The CDR3 here is CASMRGRKDEQFF. CDR3 coding DNA: TGTGCCAGCATGAGAGGGAGAAAGGATGAGCAGTTCTTC.

The V gene is TRBV21-1, the J gene TRBJ2-1; whether TRBD1, the table's D call, matches the DNA was not checked. TRBV21-1 is tagged as a pseudogene. CDR3 size: 13 residues. CDR3 sequence reads: CASNSNSYNEQFF. CDR3 sequence (DNA): TGTGCCAGCAACAGCAACTCCTACAATGAGCAGTTCTTC.

The chain joins TRBV10-3 to TRBJ2-5, with 7 nucleotides matching TRBD2. CDR1 and CDR2 from the germline V gene are ENHRY and SYGVKD. V was clipped by 7 bases and J by 4 bases; unmatched bases: 6. This CDR3 contains 13 residues. This CDR3 reads CAITGGVGETQYF. The CDR3 DNA sequence: TGTGCCATCACGGGGGGAGTCGGAGAGACCCAGTACTTC.

V is TRBV30 and J is TRBJ1-2; 8 bases map to TRBD1. Per the germline V gene, CDR1 is GTSNPN and CDR2 is SVGIG (reference sequence). This CDR3 is built from 13 residues. With 2 bases clipped from V and 6 bases from J, the junction kept 5 bases outside the gene matches. The chain's CDR3 is CAWSRQGANGYTF. CDR3 nucleotide sequence: TGTGCCTGGAGTCGCCAGGGGGCTAATGGCTACACCTTC.

This clone was detected only a few times. The chain couples TRBV27 to TRBJ1-1; D possibly corresponds to TRBD1 (6 bases). The ends were cut back, 7 bases at V and 0 bases at J, with 9 bases in the middle. CDR1 and CDR2 (germline): MNHEY, SMNVEV (reference sequence). The CDR3 totals 13 residues. The CDR3 spells CASIGDMNTEAFF. The CDR3 DNA reads as TGTGCCAGCATTGGGGACATGAACACTGAAGCTTTCTTT.

The rearrangement links TRBV27 to TRBJ1-4; maybe TRBD1 (5 bases). Per the germline V gene, CDR1 is MNHEY and CDR2 is SMNVEV (reference sequence). V lost 6 bases and J lost 2, with 16 bases in between. The CDR3 sequence is 16 residues long. The CDR3: CASSPRTPRTNEKLFF. The CDR3 coding sequence is TGTGCCAGCAGCCCAAGGACACCTAGGACTAATGAAAAACTGTTTTTT.